The T cell receptor beta chain under discussion was sequenced for a study of T cell responses to AZD1222 COVID-19 vaccine. Study-level results: Regions left unmutated in variants are reportedly the target of nearly half of spike-specific TCRs.

In germline, CDR1 is KGHDR, CDR2 SFDVKD. V was cut by 1 base and J by 7 bases, with 10 bases left in between. CDR3 length equals 14 residues. Turning to this clone: The antigen remains undetermined.

Profiling relied on immunoSEQ multiplex PCR, and the TCRdb table lists in-frame clones only, not all of them. The sample holds approximately 76,000 clones, about 89% seen once. This clonotype was obtained from an adult in good health. The V and J genes are TRBV24-1 and TRBJ2-1, with a tentative D call TRBD2 (6 bases). This sample comprised peripheral blood, obtained on day 0 of MenACWY control vaccination. CDR3: CATSDFTGANEQFF. The CDR3 DNA reads as TGTGCCACCAGTGATTTCACGGGAGCGAATGAGCAGTTCTTC.